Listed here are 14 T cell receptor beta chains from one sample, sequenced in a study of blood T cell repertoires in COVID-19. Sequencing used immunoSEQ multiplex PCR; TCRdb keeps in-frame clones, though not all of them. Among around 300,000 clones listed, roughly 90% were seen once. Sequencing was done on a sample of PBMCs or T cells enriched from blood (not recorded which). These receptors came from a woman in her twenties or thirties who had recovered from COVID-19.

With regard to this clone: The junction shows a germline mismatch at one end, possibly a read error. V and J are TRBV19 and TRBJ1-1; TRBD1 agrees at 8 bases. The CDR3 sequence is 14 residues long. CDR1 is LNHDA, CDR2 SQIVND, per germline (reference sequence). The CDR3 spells CASSSRDRYFESFF. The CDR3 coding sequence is TGTGCCAGTAGTTCCCGGGACAGGTATTTTGAATCTTTCTTT.

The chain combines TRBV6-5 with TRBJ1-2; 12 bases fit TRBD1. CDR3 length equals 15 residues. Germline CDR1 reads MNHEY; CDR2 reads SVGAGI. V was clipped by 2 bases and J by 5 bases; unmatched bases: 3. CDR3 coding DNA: TGTGCCAGCAGTTACGGGACAGGGGGCGGGTATGGCTACACCTTC. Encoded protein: CASSYGTGGGYGYTF.

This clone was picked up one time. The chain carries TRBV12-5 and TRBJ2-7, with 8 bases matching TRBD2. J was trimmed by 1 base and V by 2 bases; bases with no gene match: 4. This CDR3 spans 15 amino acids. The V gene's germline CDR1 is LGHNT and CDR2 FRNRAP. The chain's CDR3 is CASGLSGRISYEQYF. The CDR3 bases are TGTGCTAGTGGTTTGAGCGGGAGAATTTCCTACGAGCAGTACTTC.

The CDR3 sequence: CASSPTTSGRSIQYF. CDR3 DNA sequence: TGTGCCAGCTCACCAACGACTAGCGGGAGGAGCATTCAGTACTTC. The chain combines TRBV18 with TRBJ2-4; 13 bases agree with TRBD2. The CDR3 extends over 15 amino acids. V dropped 2 bases and J dropped 9; count of bases not matched to a gene: 4. CDR1 and CDR2 (germline): KGHSH, LQKENI. The variable domain in full, with the rest retrieved from reference TRBV18 and TRBJ2-4, is NAGVMQNPRHLVRRRGQEARLRCSPMKGHSHVYWYRQLPEEGLKFMVYLQKENIIDESGMPKERFSAEFPKEGPSILRIQQVVRGDSAAYFCASSPTTSGRSIQYFGAGTRLSVL.

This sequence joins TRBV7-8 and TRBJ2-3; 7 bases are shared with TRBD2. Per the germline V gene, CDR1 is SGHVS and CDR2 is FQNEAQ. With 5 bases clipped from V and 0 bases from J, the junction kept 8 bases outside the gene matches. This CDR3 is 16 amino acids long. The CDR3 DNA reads TGTGCCAGCAGCCCGACTAGCCCCTTTAGCACAGATACGCAGTATTTT. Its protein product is CASSPTSPFSTDTQYF.

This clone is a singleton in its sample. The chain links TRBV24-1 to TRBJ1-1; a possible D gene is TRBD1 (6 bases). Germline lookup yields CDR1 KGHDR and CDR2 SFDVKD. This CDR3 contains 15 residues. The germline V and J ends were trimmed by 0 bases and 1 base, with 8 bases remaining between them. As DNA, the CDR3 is TGTGCCACCAGTGATTTGGGACAGAAGAACACTGAAGCTTTCTTT. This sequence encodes CATSDLGQKNTEAFF.

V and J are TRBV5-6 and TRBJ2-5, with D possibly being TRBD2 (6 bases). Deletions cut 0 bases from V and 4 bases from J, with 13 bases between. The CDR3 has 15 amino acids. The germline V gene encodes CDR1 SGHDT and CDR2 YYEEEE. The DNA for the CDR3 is TGTGCCAGCAGCTTGGGGGGGGAGCAGGCAGAGACCCAGTACTTC. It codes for CASSLGGEQAETQYF.

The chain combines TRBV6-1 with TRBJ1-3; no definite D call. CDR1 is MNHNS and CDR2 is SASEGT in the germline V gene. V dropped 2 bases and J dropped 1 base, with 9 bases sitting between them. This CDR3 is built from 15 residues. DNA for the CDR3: TGTGCCAGCAGTGAACAAGCAGCGTCTGGAAACACCATATATTTT. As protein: CASSEQAASGNTIYF.

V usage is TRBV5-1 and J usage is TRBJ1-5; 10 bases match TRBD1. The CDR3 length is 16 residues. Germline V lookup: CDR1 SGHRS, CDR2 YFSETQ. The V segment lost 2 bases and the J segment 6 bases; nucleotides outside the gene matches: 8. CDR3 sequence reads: CASSLDGQGVGQPQHF. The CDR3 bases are TGCGCCAGCAGCTTAGACGGACAGGGGGTCGGTCAGCCCCAGCATTTT.

CDR3 sequence reads: CASSLNLGERQETQYF. CDR3 DNA: TGTGCCAGCAGTTTAAATCTGGGAGAGAGACAAGAGACCCAGTACTTC. The chain carries TRBV27 and TRBJ2-5; a possible D gene is TRBD2 (5 bases). The CDR3 extends over 16 amino acids. Per germline, CDR1 MNHEY and CDR2 SMNVEV (reference sequence). Trimming stripped 2 bases from V and 2 bases from J, with 15 bases between.

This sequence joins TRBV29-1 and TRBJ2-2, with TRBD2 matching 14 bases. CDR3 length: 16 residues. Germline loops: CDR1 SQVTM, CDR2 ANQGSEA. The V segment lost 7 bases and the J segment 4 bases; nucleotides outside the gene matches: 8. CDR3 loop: CSAEGLAGDLTGELFF. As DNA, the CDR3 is TGCAGCGCCGAGGGACTAGCGGGAGATCTCACCGGGGAGCTGTTTTTT.

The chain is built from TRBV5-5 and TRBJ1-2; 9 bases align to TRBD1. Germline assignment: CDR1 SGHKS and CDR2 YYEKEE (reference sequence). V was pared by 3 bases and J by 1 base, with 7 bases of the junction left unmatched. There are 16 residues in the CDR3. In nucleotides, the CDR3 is TGTGCCAGCAGCTCATCCGGGACAGGGATTAACTATGGCTACACCTTC. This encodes CASSSSGTGINYGYTF.

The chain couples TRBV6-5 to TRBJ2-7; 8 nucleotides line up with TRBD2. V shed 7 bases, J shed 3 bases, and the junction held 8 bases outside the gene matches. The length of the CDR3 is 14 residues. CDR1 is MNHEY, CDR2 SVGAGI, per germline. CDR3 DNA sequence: TGTGCCAGCAATCAGCGGGGGCCCAGCTACGAGCAGTACTTC. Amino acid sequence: CASNQRGPSYEQYF.

The CDR3 nucleotides read TGTGCCAGCAGACAGGGCCCAGATAATTCACCCCTCCACTTT. As protein: CASRQGPDNSPLHF. V usage is TRBV6-5 and J usage is TRBJ1-6; D perhaps matches TRBD1 (6 bases). The CDR3 sequence is 14 residues long. Between the trimmed V and J ends, which lost 6 bases and 5 bases, there was a span of 11 bases. CDR1 is MNHEY and CDR2 is SVGAGI in the germline V gene.